This T cell receptor beta chain was retrieved from a study of long-term antiretroviral therapy in people with HIV. The germline CDR1 and CDR2 sequences are MNHNS and SASEGT. V lost 6 bases to trimming and J lost 3 bases, with 12 bases between them. The CDR3 spans 13 residues. The assay, immunoSEQ v3.0, was run at survey level. Assay used: immunoSEQ multiplex PCR; TCRdb lists only in-frame clones, some missing. The sample contains around 30,000 clones, 85% of which appear only once. The input for sequencing was unsorted PBMCs, taken 2.3 years after starting antiretroviral therapy. The TCR was taken from a man in his forties with HIV. The chain uses TRBV6-1 and TRBJ2-7; D not certain. Written as DNA, the CDR3 is TGTGCCAGCAGGGAGACTGCAAACTACGAGCAGTACTTC. Encoded protein: CASRETANYEQYF.